These T cell receptor beta chains were read from a single sample in a study of blood T cell repertoires in COVID-19. Produced via immunoSEQ multiplex PCR; TCRdb's table is partial and in-frame only. The sample consists of about 200,000 clones, about 90% of them appearing once. The sample comprised peripheral blood. These receptors all come from a man between 18 and 35 years old with active or convalescent COVID-19. Each CDR3 is given with its conserved first and last residue.

V gene: TRBV7-9; J gene: TRBJ2-6; CDR3 protein: CASSFSGRVSGANVLTF
V gene: TRBV4-2; J gene: TRBJ2-1; CDR3 protein: CASRPNRASSYNEQFF
V gene: TRBV6-5; J gene: TRBJ2-4; CDR3 protein: CASSYGRGQDIQYF
V gene: TRBV28; J gene: TRBJ1-2; CDR3 protein: CASQGQGNYGYTF
V gene: TRBV29-1; J gene: TRBJ1-3; CDR3 protein: CSVRQGYTIYF
V gene: TRBV7-9; J gene: TRBJ2-3; CDR3 protein: CASSPPRTNPTRDTQYF
V gene: TRBV7-2; J gene: TRBJ2-5; CDR3 protein: CASSLRAGGAETQYF
V gene: TRBV7-9; J gene: TRBJ1-4; CDR3 protein: CASSQRDSPPEKLFF
V gene: TRBV7-8; J gene: TRBJ1-6; CDR3 protein: CASSLGPTEALHF
V gene: TRBV29-1; J gene: TRBJ2-1; CDR3 protein: CSVEYSYNEQFF
V gene: TRBV7-2; J gene: TRBJ2-1; CDR3 protein: CASSLTGTRGEQFF
V gene: TRBV3-1/TRBV3-2; J gene: TRBJ1-1; CDR3 protein: CASSQGDLNTEAFF
V gene: TRBV2; J gene: TRBJ2-6; CDR3 protein: CASGRTGGLLRANVLTF
V gene: TRBV5-1; J gene: TRBJ1-2; CDR3 protein: CASSRGQSTNYGYTF
V gene: TRBV6-5; J gene: TRBJ2-7; CDR3 protein: CASSRLADNSYEQYF
V gene: TRBV5-6; J gene: TRBJ2-5; CDR3 protein: CASRGTGTKETQYF
V gene: TRBV15; J gene: TRBJ2-2; CDR3 protein: CATQTSGNTGELFF
V gene: TRBV6-5; J gene: TRBJ2-3; CDR3 protein: CAARPSGWDTDTQYF
V gene: TRBV28; J gene: TRBJ1-2; CDR3 protein: CASSSGSHYGYTF
V gene: TRBV6-5; J gene: TRBJ1-1; CDR3 protein: CASSQNRQVNTEAFF
V gene: TRBV15; J gene: TRBJ2-4; CDR3 protein: CATSELAKNIQYF
V gene: TRBV5-4; J gene: TRBJ2-3; CDR3 protein: CASSTQGLAGGVASTDTQYF
V gene: TRBV6-5; J gene: TRBJ2-6; CDR3 protein: CASRFKGAGANVLTF
V gene: TRBV7-8; J gene: TRBJ1-2; CDR3 protein: CASSLVIGQGHPVGGYTF
V gene: TRBV5-5; J gene: TRBJ1-1; CDR3 protein: CASSPYQGAEAFF
V gene: TRBV5-4; J gene: TRBJ2-3; CDR3 protein: CATISNSTDTQYF
V gene: TRBV4-2; J gene: TRBJ1-2; CDR3 protein: CASSQGGGQEKYGYTF
V gene: TRBV7-9; J gene: TRBJ1-1; CDR3 protein: CASSLVSGGPLNTEAFF
V gene: TRBV12-3/TRBV12-4; J gene: TRBJ2-3; CDR3 protein: CASSSGRDTQYF
V gene: TRBV6-5; J gene: TRBJ2-7; CDR3 protein: CASRRGRTLSYEQYF
V gene: TRBV9; J gene: TRBJ1-6; CDR3 protein: CASSVDSNLDSPLHF
V gene: TRBV2; J gene: TRBJ1-4; CDR3 protein: CASSGGRGEKLFF
V gene: TRBV2; J gene: TRBJ1-3; CDR3 protein: CASSEGRGQGNTIYF
V gene: TRBV4-2; J gene: TRBJ2-3; CDR3 protein: CASSPYDGGTDTQYF
V gene: TRBV19; J gene: TRBJ2-7; CDR3 protein: CASSTPTQQYF
V gene: TRBV6-6; J gene: TRBJ2-3; CDR3 protein: CASSYSGGESTDTQYF
V gene: TRBV19; J gene: TRBJ1-1; CDR3 protein: CASSIQMNTEAFF
V gene: TRBV5-4; J gene: TRBJ2-7; CDR3 protein: CASSRGLAGDEQYF
V gene: TRBV5-6; J gene: TRBJ1-6; CDR3 protein: CASSLGQYNSPLHF
V gene: TRBV25-1; J gene: TRBJ2-3; CDR3 protein: CASSDSRADTQYF
V gene: TRBV19; J gene: TRBJ2-2; CDR3 protein: CASRRGQGVTGELFF
V gene: TRBV19; J gene: TRBJ2-7; CDR3 protein: CASSTRTSGNEQYF
V gene: TRBV19; J gene: TRBJ1-2; CDR3 protein: CASSIASPSTYGYTF
V gene: TRBV9; J gene: TRBJ2-3; CDR3 protein: CASSALTDTQYF